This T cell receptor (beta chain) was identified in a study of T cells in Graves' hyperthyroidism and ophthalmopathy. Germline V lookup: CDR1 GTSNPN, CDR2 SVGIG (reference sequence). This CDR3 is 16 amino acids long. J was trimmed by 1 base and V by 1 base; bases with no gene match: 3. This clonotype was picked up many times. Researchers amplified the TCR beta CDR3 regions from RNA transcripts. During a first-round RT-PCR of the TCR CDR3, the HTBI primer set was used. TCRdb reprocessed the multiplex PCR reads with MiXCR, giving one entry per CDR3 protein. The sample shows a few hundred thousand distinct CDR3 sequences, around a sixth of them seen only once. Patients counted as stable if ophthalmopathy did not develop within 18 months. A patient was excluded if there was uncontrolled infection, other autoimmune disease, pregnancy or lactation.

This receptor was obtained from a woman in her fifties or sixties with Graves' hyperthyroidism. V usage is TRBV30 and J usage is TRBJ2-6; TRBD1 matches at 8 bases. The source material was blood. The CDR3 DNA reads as TGTGCCTGGAGTGGGACAGGGCTATCTGGGGCCAACGTCCTGACTTTC. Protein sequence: CAWSGTGLSGANVLTF.